This is a list of T cell receptor beta chains from one sample in a study of monozygotic twins with inflammatory bowel disease. TCRdb derives one entry per CDR3 protein from the 5' RACE reads, leaving out DNA. The table lists fewer than 400,000 distinct CDR3 sequences. Sequencing was performed on blood. Receptors were obtained from a human donor with ulcerative colitis or Crohn's disease, or a healthy co-twin of an affected twin (not recorded which). Each CDR3 is given with its conserved first and last residue. The order of the fields is J gene, CDR3 length, V gene, CDR3 protein.

>TRBJ2-3|13|TRBV20-1
CSARTSGTDTQYF
>TRBJ2-3|16|TRBV7-2
CASSRKLRGSTDTQYF
>TRBJ2-3|13|TRBV9
CASSEVPADTQYF
>TRBJ2-1|17|TRBV15
CATSRETDRKPHNEQFF
>TRBJ2-3|18|TRBV4-2
CASSQDLQRGTHTDTQYF
>TRBJ2-1|12|TRBV28
CASSLIGTEQFF
>TRBJ1-2|16|TRBV21-1
CASSKPGKGKLYGYTF
>TRBJ2-3|16|TRBV12-3/TRBV12-4
CASNDRLAGDTDTQYF
>TRBJ2-2|16|TRBV7-9
CASRDRDDGNTGELFF
>TRBJ2-3|17|TRBV18
CASSLGVTSKFPDTQYF
>TRBJ2-2|13|TRBV7-2
CASSLNPSGELFF
>TRBJ1-1|11|TRBV12-3/TRBV12-4
CASSLNLEAFF
>TRBJ2-7|15|TRBV10-3
CAISEWGQGSYEQYF
>TRBJ2-7|17|TRBV12-3/TRBV12-4
CASSPTEKTGGIYEQYF
>TRBJ1-5|15|TRBV2
CASIDRWVRDQPQHF
>TRBJ2-2|15|TRBV29-1
CSVEMPTGYTGELFF
>TRBJ2-3|15|TRBV6-5
CASSYWGAGADTQYF
>TRBJ2-1|15|TRBV7-9
CASSLPGLAFHEQFF
>TRBJ1-2|11|TRBV29-1
CSVGTEDGYTF
>TRBJ2-7|15|TRBV10-3
CAISELLAGDYEQYF
>TRBJ2-7|14|TRBV20-1
CSARDLGLTYEQYF
>TRBJ1-2|14|TRBV5-1
CASSDPGLSYGYTF
>TRBJ2-3|16|TRBV24-1
CATSVPQAGGPDTQYF
>TRBJ2-5|16|TRBV7-9
CASSLARNSGVETQYF
>TRBJ1-4|16|TRBV20-1
CSARGARDRGSEKLFF
>TRBJ2-7|14|TRBV6-5
CASSYEASGGEQYF